A selection of T cell receptor beta chains follows, all from one sample in a study of Ad26.COV2.S vaccination and SARS-CoV-2 variants. TCRdb keeps only in-frame clones here, not all; method: immunoSEQ multiplex PCR. The sample lists approximately 150,000 clones; just over 85% were seen once. The sequenced sample was peripheral blood, obtained after recovery from COVID-19. The receptors shown here come from a human donor who had recovered from COVID-19. Each CDR3 is given with its conserved first and last residue. D genes are given only for firm matches. Some rows have no size entry. The others give once, few or many, or a class for an expanded clone.

j_call,d_call,clone_size,v_call,cdr3_aa,cdr3_nt
TRBJ1-1,-,few,TRBV30,CAWSEQLNTEAFF,TGTGCCTGGAGTGAGCAATTGAACACTGAAGCTTTCTTT
TRBJ1-1,-,-,TRBV20-1,CSGVTNTEAFF,TGCAGTGGGGTGACGAACACTGAAGCTTTCTTT
TRBJ1-1,-,-,TRBV6-5,CASRRQENTEAFF,TGTGCCAGCAGGAGACAGGAGAACACTGAAGCTTTCTTT
TRBJ2-7,-,few,TRBV5-4,CASSFGPGGAAYEQYF,TGTGCCAGCAGCTTTGGCCCTGGAGGGGCAGCCTACGAGCAGTACTTC
TRBJ1-1,TRBD1,-,TRBV7-6,CASSDGRGRGTEAFF,TGTGCCAGCAGCGACGGTAGGGGGCGCGGCACTGAAGCTTTCTTT
TRBJ2-2,TRBD2,-,TRBV6-5,CASSWAGDFTGELFF,TGTGCCAGCAGCTGGGCGGGGGACTTCACCGGGGAGCTGTTTTTT
TRBJ2-7,-,once,TRBV2,CASSEGGTAIYEQYF,TGTGCCAGCAGTGAAGGCGGCACGGCGATCTACGAGCAGTACTTC
TRBJ2-5,TRBD2,-,TRBV29-1,CSVEPRDGGYHF,TGCAGCGTTGAACCAAGGGACGGGGGGTACCACTTC
TRBJ1-2,TRBD1,-,TRBV28,CASSSTGGVYYGYTF,TGTGCCAGCAGTTCAACAGGGGGCGTCTACTATGGCTACACCTTC
TRBJ2-7,-,-,TRBV11-2,CASSLVSLSYEQYF,TGTGCCAGCAGCTTAGTTTCCCTTTCCTACGAGCAGTACTTC
TRBJ1-4,-,-,TRBV28,CASSRPGNPREKLFF,TGTGCCAGCAGTCGTCCCGGAAATCCTCGTGAAAAACTGTTTTTT
TRBJ2-1,-,-,TRBV30,CAWSGAAFYNEQFF,TGTGCCTGGAGTGGAGCAGCTTTCTACAATGAGCAGTTCTTC
TRBJ1-2,TRBD1,-,TRBV6-5,CASRTGTGGSGYTF,TGTGCCAGCAGAACCGGGACAGGGGGCTCCGGCTACACCTTC
TRBJ2-1,-,-,TRBV6-6,CASMFRGKYNEQFF,TGTGCCAGCATGTTCCGGGGAAAATACAATGAGCAGTTCTTC
TRBJ1-1,TRBD1,-,TRBV2,CASRRPGQGAGGTEAFF,TGTGCCAGCAGGAGACCGGGACAGGGGGCAGGTGGCACTGAAGCTTTCTTT
TRBJ2-1,-,-,TRBV6-2/TRBV6-3,CASSYSMNEQFF,TGTGCCAGCAGTTACTCGATGAATGAGCAGTTCTTC
TRBJ1-4,-,-,TRBV5-1,CASSTESTGGEKLFF,TGCGCCAGCAGCACGGAATCGACAGGTGGAGAAAAACTGTTTTTT
TRBJ1-3,-,once,TRBV27,CASSFQGSGNTIYF,TGTGCCAGCAGTTTTCAGGGATCTGGAAACACCATATATTTT
TRBJ1-3,-,-,TRBV28,CASSLDPEAGNTIYF,TGTGCCAGCAGTTTGGATCCGGAAGCTGGAAACACCATATATTTT
TRBJ2-2,TRBD2,-,TRBV30,CACISTSGGAIGELFF,TGTGCCTGCATCTCTACTAGCGGGGGGGCCATCGGGGAGCTGTTTTTT
TRBJ2-2,TRBD2,-,TRBV19,CASRVGGASGELFF,TGTGCCAGTAGGGTCGGGGGGGCCTCCGGGGAGCTGTTTTTT
TRBJ1-1,-,-,TRBV4-3,CASSQIYSTEAFF,TGCGCCAGCAGCCAAATTTACTCCACTGAAGCTTTCTTT
TRBJ1-3,TRBD1,few,TRBV19,CASSGQLEPSGNTIYF,TGTGCCAGTTCGGGACAGCTGGAGCCCTCTGGAAACACCATATATTTT
TRBJ2-5,-,once,TRBV7-2,CASSLAVDGTQYF,TGTGCCAGCAGCTTAGCTGTAGATGGGACCCAGTACTTC
TRBJ2-1,-,-,TRBV11-3,CASSIQAESSYNEQFF,TGTGCCAGCAGCATACAAGCGGAAAGCTCCTACAATGAGCAGTTCTTC
TRBJ2-7,-,once,TRBV5-1,CASSLEGFGQYF,TGCGCCAGCAGCTTGGAGGGGTTTGGGCAGTACTTC
TRBJ2-1,TRBD2,-,TRBV19,CASSVNSGGIYNEQFF,TGTGCCAGTAGTGTTAATAGCGGGGGGATATACAATGAGCAGTTCTTC
TRBJ1-2,TRBD1,-,TRBV28,CASRGQGTLYGYTF,TGTGCCAGCAGGGGACAGGGGACCCTCTATGGCTACACCTTC
TRBJ1-2,TRBD1,-,TRBV6-5,CASGQGLGYGYTF,TGTGCCAGCGGACAGGGCCTAGGCTATGGCTACACCTTC
TRBJ1-4,-,-,TRBV5-1,CASSLATGGEKLFF,TGCGCCAGCAGCCTAGCCACGGGAGGAGAAAAACTGTTTTTT
TRBJ2-4,TRBD2,-,TRBV19,CASRTSGGVLAKNIQYF,TGTGCCAGTAGGACTAGCGGGGGGGTCCTAGCCAAAAACATTCAGTACTTC
TRBJ2-2,-,-,TRBV7-8,CASSSRRLLNTGELFF,TGTGCCAGCAGTAGTCGACGACTACTAAACACCGGGGAGCTGTTTTTT
TRBJ1-5,-,few,TRBV4-1,CASSEKVSFSNQPQHF,TGCGCCAGCAGTGAGAAGGTCTCCTTTAGCAATCAGCCCCAGCATTTT
TRBJ1-1,-,-,TRBV18,CASSPGIGLGTEAFF,TGTGCCAGCTCACCAGGGATAGGGTTGGGGACTGAAGCTTTCTTT
TRBJ2-3,-,-,TRBV7-8,CASSPTETIGTDTQYF,TGTGCCAGCAGCCCGACAGAGACTATAGGCACAGATACGCAGTATTTT
TRBJ2-2,-,-,TRBV4-1,CASSQGEGKGTPRELFF,TGCGCCAGCAGCCAAGGCGAAGGGAAGGGGACGCCCCGGGAGCTGTTTTTT
TRBJ2-3,TRBD2,-,TRBV6-5,CASRRLAEVTDTQYF,TGTGCCAGCCGTCGACTAGCGGAGGTGACAGATACGCAGTATTTT
TRBJ2-5,-,-,TRBV4-1,CASSRLGVTDPSETQYF,TGCGCCAGCAGCCGCCTTGGGGTAACGGACCCCAGTGAGACCCAGTACTTC
TRBJ1-4,-,once,TRBV28,CASSTTGGETNEKLFF,TGTGCCAGCAGTACTACAGGAGGGGAAACTAATGAAAAACTGTTTTTT
TRBJ2-1,TRBD2,-,TRBV18,CASSPLRENEQFF,TGTGCCAGCTCCCCTCTGCGGGAGAATGAGCAGTTCTTC
TRBJ1-3,-,-,TRBV13,CASSPPYGNTIYF,TGTGCCAGCAGCCCCCCGTATGGAAACACCATATATTTT
TRBJ2-2,TRBD2,-,TRBV16,CASSPGGRDTGELFF,TGTGCCAGCAGCCCTGGGGGGAGGGATACCGGGGAGCTGTTTTTT
TRBJ2-1,-,few,TRBV5-1,CASSLEGQLYNEQFF,TGCGCCAGCAGTTTGGAGGGACAGTTGTACAATGAGCAGTTCTTC
TRBJ1-1,-,-,TRBV5-6,CASSWAVEGEAFF,TGTGCCAGCAGCTGGGCAGTAGAAGGTGAAGCTTTCTTT
TRBJ2-5,TRBD1,-,TRBV11-2,CASSKKQGAFMETQYF,TGTGCCAGCAGCAAGAAACAGGGGGCGTTTATGGAGACCCAGTACTTC
TRBJ1-2,-,-,TRBV25-1,CASSPDRNYGYTF,TGTGCCAGCAGTCCGGACAGAAATTATGGCTACACCTTC
TRBJ2-1,TRBD1,-,TRBV14,CASSTQGAPSYNEQFF,TGTGCCAGCAGCACGCAGGGGGCCCCTTCCTACAATGAGCAGTTCTTC
TRBJ1-6,TRBD1,-,TRBV6-6,CASSRQGENSPLHF,TGTGCCAGCAGTCGACAGGGGGAAAATTCACCCCTCCACTTT
TRBJ2-7,TRBD1,many,TRBV19,CASSIKGQAPEQYF,TGTGCCAGTAGTATAAAGGGACAGGCACCCGAGCAGTACTTC
TRBJ2-7,TRBD1,few,TRBV19,CASSISYRGMGEQYF,TGTGCCAGTAGTATATCCTACAGGGGTATGGGCGAGCAGTACTTC
TRBJ2-7,-,-,TRBV3-1/TRBV3-2,CASSQVKGLLLQYF,TGTGCCAGCAGCCAAGTGAAGGGACTGCTGTTACAGTACTTC
TRBJ1-1,-,once,TRBV19,CASSLGLATEAFF,TGTGCCAGTAGTTTGGGACTTGCCACTGAAGCTTTCTTT
TRBJ2-2,TRBD1,-,TRBV6-5,CASSYFRTGNTGELFF,TGTGCCAGCAGTTATTTTAGGACAGGGAACACCGGGGAGCTGTTTTTT
TRBJ2-2,TRBD1,few,TRBV5-1,CASSPDRGIDGELFF,TGCGCCAGCAGCCCCGACAGGGGAATAGACGGGGAGCTGTTTTTT
TRBJ2-4,TRBD1,-,TRBV29-1,CSVGQGALSIQYF,TGCAGCGTGGGACAGGGGGCGCTTAGCATTCAGTACTTC
TRBJ2-1,-,-,TRBV7-8,CASSFSGYNEQFF,TGTGCCAGCAGCTTTTCAGGCTACAATGAGCAGTTCTTC
TRBJ2-5,TRBD2,-,TRBV28,CASSPRLAGPRETQYF,TGTGCCAGCAGTCCAAGACTAGCGGGGCCAAGGGAGACCCAGTACTTC
TRBJ2-3,-,-,TRBV5-1,CASSLSGTTDTQYF,TGCGCCAGCAGCTTGTCGGGGACCACAGATACGCAGTATTTT
TRBJ2-2,-,-,TRBV30,CAWSVILRSGAPTGELFF,TGTGCCTGGAGTGTAATACTTAGATCGGGGGCGCCCACCGGGGAGCTGTTTTTT